The entry that follows covers one T cell receptor (beta chain) sequence. The data originate from a study of T cell repertoires in ileal Crohn's disease. Included were adult ileal or ileocolonic Crohn's patients indicated for ileocolonic resection. Profiled with immunoSEQ multiplex PCR; TCRdb holds only in-frame clones, not every one. Among thousands of clones listed, roughly 88% were seen once. The receptor was derived from an adult with Crohn's disease. Sample: ileal tissue.

The CDR3 here is CASKGESNYGYTF. As DNA, the CDR3 is TGCGCCAGTAAAGGGGAATCGAACTATGGCTACACCTTC. V and J are TRBV5-1 and TRBJ1-2; TRBD1 is a possible D gene (5 bases). Germline CDR1 and CDR2: SGHRS and YFSETQ. Trimming removed 8 bases from V and 2 bases from J, with 13 bases in between. The CDR3 is 13 residues long.